This TCR beta chain was sequenced during a study of spatial heterogeneity in lung cancer. Across the whole study: The donors comprised about 70 untreated early-stage non-small cell lung cancer patients. Follow-up PBMC specimens underwent sequencing when available; their median timing was about 2 years after resection. Whole-study results and caveats: Ubiquitous expanded tumor TCRs were seen in blood more at resection than at follow-up.

Each CDR3 protein gets one entry after TCRdb re-called the 5' RACE reads with MiXCR. The sample consists of around 1,500 distinct CDR3 sequences, roughly 19% of them appearing once. The sample holds a few counts of this clonotype. Its antigen is currently unknown. Time point given: blood at routine non-recurrence follow-up after resection. Whole RNA came from tumor, nontumor lung or frozen PBMC and was sequenced without being sorted. This TCR came from a male donor with early-stage non-small cell lung cancer. Source: PBMCs, taken at follow-up.

The CDR3 DNA is TGCAGTGCTAGAAAGGGGCGGGAGGTGGTCAATGAGCAGTTCTTC. Translation gives CSARKGREVVNEQFF. The rearrangement uses TRBV20-1 and TRBJ2-1; 8 bases fit TRBD2. Germline V gives CDR1 DFQATT, CDR2 SNEGSKA (reference sequence). V shed 2 bases, J shed 6 bases, and the junction held 9 bases outside the gene matches. The CDR3 loop spans 15 amino acids.